The source of this T cell receptor beta chain is a study of chemoradiotherapy in HPV16-positive cancers. Study context: Candidate HPV-specific clones and shared TCR motifs came from two HPV16-positive patients.

Here immunoSEQ multiplex PCR was the method, and the copy in TCRdb shows in-frame clones only, minus some. The data contain around 13,000 clones, 89% of them singletons. The V gene's germline CDR1 is SNHLY and CDR2 FYNNEI. The CDR3 runs to 15 residues. V was trimmed by 2 bases and J by 7 bases, leaving 14 bases between them. The TCR was taken from a human donor with HPV-associated anogenital cancer. This specimen was blood, taken from a patient who underwent chemoradiotherapy. The V call is TRBV2, the J call TRBJ1-4, with D maybe TRBD1 (5 bases). The CDR3, as DNA: TGTGCCAGCAGTGAATTTAGGGGCGCCGGTGAAAAACTGTTTTTT. Amino acid sequence: CASSEFRGAGEKLFF.